This record concerns one TCR beta chain sequence. Its cognate antigen is unknown. Assay used: immunoSEQ multiplex PCR; TCRdb lists only in-frame clones, some missing. The table has about 60,000 clones, about 95% seen once. The source of the sample is a study of cytomegalovirus exposure and HLA in healthy donors. In germline, CDR1 is SGHVS, CDR2 FQNEAQ. V shed 5 bases and J 12 bases; nucleotides not matched to a gene: 17. This CDR3 is built from 16 residues. Study-wide results and caveats: There were some public TCRs occurring in many donors, but most TCR sequences were rare.

Sequences were obtained from PBMCs. This chain uses TRBV7-8 with TRBJ2-4, with 9 bases aligning to TRBD1. The TCR was taken from a woman aged 18-35 years in good health and CMV-seronegative. DNA for the CDR3: TGTGCCAGCAGCCCAACGGGGTCCGGGACAGGGTCGGCTCAGTACTTC. Translating gives CASSPTGSGTGSAQYF.